The 5 T cell receptor beta chains presented below share a single source sample, sequenced in a study of cytomegalovirus exposure and HLA in healthy donors. Amplification used 60 Vbeta primers and 13 Jbeta primers. Sequenced by immunoSEQ multiplex PCR; TCRdb stores in-frame clones only, minus some. The profile covers about 130,000 clones, with about three quarters appearing a single time and 2.5% to 3% taken by the ten largest. The sequenced material came from PBMCs. These receptor sequences come from a human donor in good health.

The J gene is TRBJ1-5, the V gene TRBV6-5; 10 bases align to TRBD1. Germline CDR1 is MNHEY and CDR2 is SVGAGI. With V trimmed by 7 bases and J by 7 bases, 10 bases remained unmatched. This CDR3 contains 15 residues. The CDR3 DNA is TGTGCCAGCACTGCGAGGGACAGGGGATTGCAGCCCCAGCATTTT. Protein: CASTARDRGLQPQHF.

This clone showed up just a few times. V and J are TRBV5-1 and TRBJ2-1; a weak D match, TRBD2 (5 bases). CDR3 length: 15 residues. The germline V and J ends were trimmed by 1 base and 5 bases, with 13 bases remaining between them. Looked up from germline, CDR1 is SGHRS and CDR2 is YFSETQ. CDR3 sequence (DNA): TGCGCCAGCAGCTTGTACGGGGATTTTAACAATGAGCAGTTCTTC. Residues: CASSLYGDFNNEQFF.

This clone has a handful of counts. J is TRBJ2-1 and V is TRBV6-5, with 11 bases aligning to TRBD2. Germline assignment: CDR1 MNHEY and CDR2 SVGAGI. The CDR3 consists of 15 residues. The V segment lost 2 bases and the J segment 6 bases; nucleotides outside the gene matches: 3. The CDR3 loop reads CASSYQLAGANEQFF. In DNA, the CDR3 is TGTGCCAGCAGTTACCAACTAGCGGGAGCCAATGAGCAGTTCTTC.

The CDR3 bases are TGTGCCAGCAGCCACGGGACAGACTACGAGCAGTACTTC. This encodes CASSHGTDYEQYF. The genes are TRBV7-9 and TRBJ2-7, with 7 nucleotides matching TRBD1. V dropped 5 bases and J dropped 3; count of bases not matched to a gene: 4. From germline, CDR1 is SEHNR and CDR2 FQNEAQ (reference sequence). CDR3 size: 13 residues.

The chain uses TRBV5-1 and TRBJ2-7, with 7 bases matching TRBD2. This CDR3 has 13 amino acids. J was trimmed by 6 bases and V by 1 base; bases with no gene match: 4. Germline V gene lookup returns CDR1 SGHRS and CDR2 YFSETQ. The CDR3 is CASSLFGGSEQYF. The CDR3 bases are TGCGCCAGCAGCTTGTTCGGGGGGTCCGAGCAGTACTTC.